A single sample gave rise to the 20 T cell receptor beta chains below, sequenced in a study of shared clonotypes between healthy human individuals. Clones were read by immunoSEQ multiplex PCR, and TCRdb kept only the in-frame ones, dropping some. The sample lists fewer than 3 million clones, 80% to 95% occurring once. Material: naive CD4+ T cells from PBMCs. Specified subset: CD45RA+ positively selected. Receptor source: a young man in good health. Some clones in this sample may be carry-over from other donors' samples.

This clone was counted once. The chain links TRBV7-9 to TRBJ1-2; D perhaps matches TRBD1 (5 bases). The CDR3 totals 13 residues. Germline CDR1 and CDR2: SEHNR and FQNEAQ (reference sequence). V dropped 5 bases and J dropped 3 bases, with 10 bases sitting between them. CDR3 region: CASSGRGDYGYTF. CDR3 nucleotide sequence: TGTGCCAGCAGCGGGCGGGGCGACTATGGCTACACCTTC.

The chain couples TRBV6-5 to TRBJ1-2; tentatively, D is TRBD1 (5 bases). Between the trimmed V and J ends, which lost 6 bases and 9 bases, there was a span of 20 bases. The CDR3 is 14 amino acids. Germline CDR1 MNHEY, CDR2 SVGAGI. CDR3 residues: CASRRPGPNARYTF. The CDR3 DNA reads TGTGCCAGCAGACGCCCGGGACCGAACGCCCGCTACACCTTC.

J is TRBJ1-5 and V is TRBV12-5; D unclear. Looked up from germline, CDR1 is LGHNT and CDR2 is FRNRAP. Deletions cut 6 bases from V and 7 bases from J, with 13 bases between. The CDR3 spans 13 residues. The CDR3 nucleotides are TGTGCTAGTGGGGAGACGGAGGGCCAGCCCCAGCATTTT. Its translation is CASGETEGQPQHF. The variable domain in full, completed from reference TRBV12-5 and TRBJ1-5, reads DARVTQTPRHKVTEMGQEVTMRCQPILGHNTVFWYRQTMMQGLELLAYFRNRAPLDDSGMPKDRFSAEMPDATLATLKIQPSEPRDSAVYFCASGETEGQPQHFGDGTRLSIL.

V usage is TRBV5-6 and J usage is TRBJ1-1, with no clear D. CDR1 and CDR2 from the germline V gene are SGHDT and YYEEEE. The length of the CDR3 is 12 residues. Trimming removed 7 bases from V and 4 bases from J, with 11 bases in between. The CDR3 bases are TGTGCCAGCGGCCTCCAGGCCACTGAAGCTTTCTTT. Its protein is CASGLQATEAFF.

The chain carries TRBV9 and TRBJ2-1; D gene unclear. Germline loops: CDR1 SGDLS, CDR2 YYNGEE. V was shortened by 1 base and J by 10 bases, with 9 bases between the two germline ends. The CDR3 consists of 12 residues. The chain's CDR3 is CASSVSGVEQFF. CDR3 coding DNA: TGTGCCAGCAGCGTAAGTGGCGTGGAGCAGTTCTTC.

A note on this clone: The identical CDR3 is also encoded by other nucleotide sequences in the sample. The V gene is TRBV6-5, the J gene TRBJ2-2; D perhaps matches TRBD2 (6 bases). Germline values: CDR1 MNHEY, CDR2 SVGAGI. This CDR3 has 14 residues. The ends were cut back, 6 bases at V and 1 base at J, with 9 bases in the middle. CDR3 amino acids: CASRGTGNTGELFF. CDR3 bases: TGTGCCAGCAGGGGGACTGGGAACACCGGGGAGCTGTTTTTT.

This rearrangement joins TRBV19 to TRBJ1-2; D may be TRBD1 (5 bases). CDR3 length equals 14 residues. Trimming took 7 bases from V and 4 from J, leaving 16 bases between them. Per the germline V gene, CDR1 is LNHDA and CDR2 is SQIVND (reference sequence). The CDR3 is CASTPSRQFYGYTF. In DNA form, the CDR3 reads TGTGCCAGTACCCCCAGTCGACAGTTCTATGGCTACACCTTC. Combining the CDR3 with reference TRBV19 and TRBJ1-2 gives the whole variable domain DGGITQSPKYLFRKEGQNVTLSCEQNLNHDAMYWYRQDPGQGLRLIYYSQIVNDFQKGDIAEGYSVSREKKESFPLTVTSAQKNPTAFYLCASTPSRQFYGYTFGSGTRLTVV.

The chain carries TRBV11-3 and TRBJ2-7; 7 nucleotides match TRBD2. In germline, CDR1 is SGHNT, CDR2 YENEEA. The CDR3 is made up of 14 amino acids. Trimming took 0 bases from V and 3 from J; bases not matched to a gene: 2. CDR3 in DNA: TGTGCCAGCAGCTTAGAAGGCGGGAGCTACGAGCAGTACTTC. Its protein is CASSLEGGSYEQYF.

The chain links TRBV5-1 to TRBJ2-1; 10 bases align to TRBD2. The CDR3 is made up of 16 amino acids. Per the germline V gene, CDR1 is SGHRS and CDR2 is YFSETQ. Trimming cost V 2 bases and J 9 bases; bases outside gene matches: 11. The CDR3 bases are TGCGCCAGCAGCTTCCTAGCGGGAGCCTTATGGGGTGAGCAGTTCTTC. Protein sequence: CASSFLAGALWGEQFF. Full variable domain (outside the CDR3, taken from reference TRBV5-1 and TRBJ2-1): KAGVTQTPRYLIKTRGQQVTLSCSPISGHRSVSWYQQTPGQGLQFLFEYFSETQRNKGNFPGRFSGRQFSNSRSEMNVSTLELGDSALYLCASSFLAGALWGEQFFGPGTRLTVL.

This chain joins TRBV5-4 and TRBJ1-1, with D unclear. This CDR3 spans 13 amino acids. Germline V CDR1 and CDR2: SGHNT, YYREEE (reference sequence). V lost 3 bases, J lost 11 bases, and 17 bases lay in between. CDR3 DNA sequence: TGTGCCAGCAGCTCTGGCAGTCTTGATCGGGCTTTCTTT. It is translated as CASSSGSLDRAFF.

This clone was counted only a few times. The same CDR3 is also encoded by other DNA sequences in this sample. The V and J genes are TRBV5-1 and TRBJ1-1; 8 bases align to TRBD1. Germline V gene data show CDR1 as SGHRS and CDR2 as YFSETQ. The CDR3 sequence is 14 residues long. J was trimmed by 1 base and V by 4 bases; bases with no gene match: 3. The chain's CDR3 is CASSLGQANTEAFF. The CDR3 DNA reads as TGCGCCAGCAGCCTGGGACAGGCGAACACTGAAGCTTTCTTT.

This sequence joins TRBV4-3 and TRBJ2-2; TRBD1 aligns across 7 bases. V lost 3 bases to trimming and J lost 1 base; unmatched junction nucleotides: 5. Germline CDR1 LGHNA, CDR2 YSLEER. The CDR3 runs to 16 residues. As DNA, the CDR3 is TGCGCCAGCAGCCACGCTGACAGGGAGAACACCGGGGAGCTGTTTTTT. Amino acids: CASSHADRENTGELFF.

The V gene is TRBV29-1, the J gene TRBJ2-5, with 7 bases fitting TRBD2. This CDR3 has 14 residues. Germline CDR1 and CDR2: SQVTM and ANQGSEA. With V trimmed by 3 bases and J by 4 bases, 8 bases remained unmatched. For the CDR3, the DNA is TGCAGCGTTGATCCCCCGGGAGGCTTAGAGACCCAGTACTTC. Its translation: CSVDPPGGLETQYF.

V usage is TRBV7-9 and J usage is TRBJ2-1, with a weak D call TRBD1 (7 bases). Trimming pared 5 bases from V and 10 bases from J, leaving 18 bases between. Per germline, CDR1 SEHNR and CDR2 FQNEAQ (reference sequence). The CDR3 extends over 14 amino acids. The CDR3 reads CASSRDRVGGEQFF. CDR3 bases: TGTGCCAGCAGCCGAGACAGGGTGGGAGGCGAGCAGTTCTTC.

The V and J genes are TRBV9 and TRBJ2-3; 12 bases map to TRBD2. The CDR3 has 18 residues. V was pared by 0 bases and J by 5 bases, with 10 bases of the junction left unmatched. Germline V lookup: CDR1 SGDLS, CDR2 YYNGEE. CDR3 protein: CASSVDSPASGREDTQYF. CDR3 nucleotide sequence: TGTGCCAGCAGCGTAGATTCCCCGGCTAGCGGGAGGGAAGATACGCAGTATTTT.

V usage is TRBV10-3 and J usage is TRBJ2-7; D is ambiguous. Trimming stripped 7 bases from V and 5 bases from J, with 21 bases between. Germline values: CDR1 ENHRY, CDR2 SYGVKD. The CDR3 loop spans 15 amino acids. This CDR3 is CAITNANWAGDEQYF. Written as DNA, the CDR3 is TGTGCCATCACTAATGCGAATTGGGCTGGAGACGAGCAGTACTTC.

The J gene is TRBJ2-5, the V gene TRBV10-3, with TRBD1 matching 7 bases. Germline CDR1 is ENHRY and CDR2 is SYGVKD. The CDR3 has 19 amino acids. Trimming removed 0 bases from V and 5 bases from J; junction bases left unmatched: 18. The CDR3 sequence is CAISESMGKGTAGLETQYF. CDR3 coding DNA: TGTGCCATCAGTGAGTCTATGGGGAAGGGGACAGCCGGTCTGGAGACCCAGTACTTC.

The J gene is TRBJ2-7, the V gene TRBV2, with TRBD1 identical over 8 bases. Germline assignment: CDR1 SNHLY and CDR2 FYNNEI. The CDR3 extends over 13 amino acids. V was clipped by 7 bases and J by 7 bases; unmatched bases: 9. The CDR3 region is CASKNQGAGEQYF. CDR3 nucleotides: TGTGCCAGCAAAAACCAGGGGGCGGGAGAGCAGTACTTC.

This rearrangement joins TRBV27 to TRBJ2-7, with TRBD2 identical over 11 bases. The CDR3 extends over 14 amino acids. Germline assignment: CDR1 MNHEY and CDR2 SMNVEV (reference sequence). J gave up 4 bases and V 7 bases, and 6 bases lay outside the gene matches. The CDR3 DNA reads TGTGCCAGCACCGTAGCGGGAGGGAAGTACGAGCAGTACTTC. It encodes CASTVAGGKYEQYF.

The rearrangement links TRBV5-1 to TRBJ1-5; 10 bases align to TRBD1. The CDR3 has 14 residues. The trim removed 4 bases at V and 5 bases at J, leaving 3 bases unmatched. The germline CDR1 and CDR2 sequences are SGHRS and YFSETQ. CDR3 region: CASSQGTGDQPQHF. In DNA form, the CDR3 reads TGCGCCAGCAGCCAAGGGACAGGGGATCAGCCCCAGCATTTT.